The 22 T cell receptor beta chains reported below all come from one sample, sequenced in a study of long-term antiretroviral therapy in people with HIV. Sequencing relied on immunoSEQ assay v3.0, run at survey level. Only in-frame clones appear in the TCRdb table, and some are missing; sequencing was by immunoSEQ multiplex PCR. Found here are tens of thousands of clones, more than 90% of them singletons; the top ten hold under 8.5%. Sequencing was performed on unsorted PBMCs, taken roughly 6.2 years after starting antiretroviral therapy. The receptors derive from a man aged 25 to 40 with HIV.

As concerns this clone: The sample contains more than one DNA sequence encoding this CDR3. The CDR3 nucleotides read TGTGCCAGCAGCGTTACTCGAGGGGAGCTGTTTTTT. Residues: CASSVTRGELFF. The chain recombines TRBV9 with TRBJ2-2; D is undetermined. Germline loops: CDR1 SGDLS, CDR2 YYNGEE. Trimming removed 2 bases at V and 8 bases at J, with 7 bases between. CDR3 length: 12 amino acids.

The chain employs TRBV25-1 and TRBJ2-3, with TRBD1 as a possible D gene (6 bases). The CDR3 is 14 residues long. Germline V lookup: CDR1 MGHDK, CDR2 SYGVNS. V shed 4 bases and J shed 2 bases, with 10 bases lying between them. In nucleotides, the CDR3 is TGTGCCAGCAGTGGAGGGACATTCACAGATACGCAGTATTTT. Residues: CASSGGTFTDTQYF.

CDR3 coding DNA: TGTGCCAGCTCACCGTCTTCGACAGGGTATAGCAATCAGCCCCAGCATTTT. This encodes CASSPSSTGYSNQPQHF. V usage is TRBV18 and J usage is TRBJ1-5; TRBD1 matches 7 bases. The V gene end was trimmed by 3 bases and the J gene end by 0 bases; junction bases not matched to a gene: 8. The CDR3 consists of 17 residues. From germline, CDR1 is KGHSH and CDR2 LQKENI.

This clone was observed a single time. The chain uses TRBV7-6 and TRBJ2-2; D might be TRBD2 (5 bases). The CDR3 has 16 amino acids. CDR1 SGHVS and CDR2 FNYEAQ come from the germline V gene. Between the trimmed V and J ends, which lost 6 bases and 6 bases, there was a span of 20 bases. The CDR3 nucleotides are TGTGCCAGCAGGCCGGAGGAGGAAAGAACTTCCGGGGAGCTGTTTTTT. Translation: CASRPEEERTSGELFF. Together with reference TRBV7-6 and TRBJ2-2, the CDR3 gives the full variable domain: GAGVSQSPRYKVTKRGQDVALRCDPISGHVSLYWYRQALGQGPEFLTYFNYEAQQDKSGLPNDRFSAERPEGSISTLTIQRTEQRDSAMYRCASRPEEERTSGELFFGEGSRLTVL.

The chain combines TRBV2 with TRBJ1-6; 8 positions match TRBD1. The junction had 3 bases not matched to a gene; V was cut back by 7 bases and J by 7 bases. The germline CDR1 and CDR2 sequences are SNHLY and FYNNEI. CDR3 length: 13 amino acids. CDR3 sequence reads: CASKGTGNSPLHF. CDR3 nucleotide sequence: TGTGCCAGCAAGGGGACAGGCAATTCACCCCTCCACTTT.

The rearrangement uses TRBV2 and TRBJ2-7; D is possibly TRBD2 (5 bases). The germline V and J ends were trimmed by 5 bases and 7 bases, with 15 bases remaining between them. Germline values: CDR1 SNHLY, CDR2 FYNNEI. The CDR3 extends over 13 amino acids. The CDR3 loop is CASSSFRGREQYF. The CDR3 DNA sequence: TGTGCCAGCAGTTCGTTCCGGGGTAGAGAGCAGTACTTC. Drawing the rest from reference TRBV2 and TRBJ2-7, the complete variable domain is EPEVTQTPSHQVTQMGQEVILRCVPISNHLYFYWYRQILGQKVEFLVSFYNNEISEKSEIFDDQFSVERPDGSNFTLKIRSTKLEDSAMYFCASSSFRGREQYFGPGTRLTVT.

The chain combines TRBV7-2 with TRBJ2-5, with 7 bases identical to TRBD1. The V segment lost 2 bases and the J segment 4 bases; nucleotides outside the gene matches: 4. The germline gives CDR1 SGHTA, CDR2 FQGNSA. The CDR3 is made up of 14 amino acids. The CDR3 loop reads CASSLQQGPETQYF. Written as DNA, the CDR3 is TGTGCCAGCAGCTTACAACAGGGGCCAGAGACCCAGTACTTC.

The V call is TRBV19, the J call TRBJ1-4; 10 bases fit TRBD1. Germline V CDR1 and CDR2: LNHDA, SQIVND (reference sequence). CDR3 length equals 14 residues. V dropped 4 bases and J dropped 10; count of bases not matched to a gene: 6. The CDR3 here is CASSRGQGHLKLFF. The DNA of the CDR3 is TGTGCCAGTAGTAGGGGACAGGGGCATTTAAAACTGTTTTTT.

V usage is TRBV7-9 and J usage is TRBJ2-5; TRBD2 agrees at 10 bases. This CDR3 spans 15 amino acids. Per germline, CDR1 SEHNR and CDR2 FQNEAQ (reference sequence). V dropped 3 bases and J dropped 5; count of bases not matched to a gene: 6. Here the CDR3 reads CASSLGLALGETQYF. In DNA form, the CDR3 reads TGTGCCAGCAGCTTGGGACTAGCGTTGGGGGAGACCCAGTACTTC.

This chain joins TRBV14 and TRBJ1-6; TRBD1 matches 8 bases. The CDR3 covers 17 residues. Germline V gene data show CDR1 as SGHDN and CDR2 as FVKESK. The trim removed 2 bases at V and 3 bases at J, leaving 6 bases unmatched. The CDR3 DNA reads TGTGCCAGCAGCCAACAAAGACAGGGGCGCTATAATTCACCCCTCCACTTT. It codes for CASSQQRQGRYNSPLHF.

The CDR3 DNA reads TGCGCCAGCAGCCAAGAACAGGGGAACACTGAAGCTTTCTTT. The encoded protein is CASSQEQGNTEAFF. This rearrangement joins TRBV4-1 to TRBJ1-1; a possible D gene is TRBD1 (6 bases). The CDR3 is 14 amino acids. The V and J ends lost 0 bases and 1 base respectively, with 6 bases between them. Germline V gene sequence: CDR1 MGHRA, CDR2 YSYEKL.

The V and J genes are TRBV7-9 and TRBJ1-2; D is ambiguous. V dropped 3 bases and J dropped 0 bases, with 5 bases sitting between them. CDR1 SEHNR and CDR2 FQNEAQ come from the germline V gene (reference sequence). The CDR3 has 13 amino acids. The CDR3 nucleotides are TGTGCCAGCAGCTTGGGCACTAACTATGGCTACACCTTC. Its protein product is CASSLGTNYGYTF.

The chain combines TRBV4-1 with TRBJ2-5, with 12 bases aligning to TRBD2. Germline CDR1 MGHRA, CDR2 YSYEKL. CDR3 length: 18 amino acids. The ends lost 0 bases at V and 5 bases at J; junction bases unmatched: 10. In nucleotides, the CDR3 is TGCGCCAGCAGCCAAGATACTAGCGGGGGGACAAGGGGTGAGACCCAGTACTTC. It encodes CASSQDTSGGTRGETQYF.

The CDR3 sequence: CASSQIATNEKLFF. CDR3 coding DNA: TGTGCCAGCAGCCAGATTGCAACTAATGAAAAACTGTTTTTT. The genes are TRBV5-6 and TRBJ1-4; D gene uncertain. The germline gives CDR1 SGHDT, CDR2 YYEEEE. V was clipped by 4 bases and J by 0 bases, with 7 bases between them. There are 14 residues in the CDR3.

The V and J genes are TRBV10-1 and TRBJ2-1; weak D call: TRBD1 (6 bases). From germline, CDR1 is WNHNN and CDR2 SYGVQD (reference sequence). Trimming removed 1 base from V and 6 bases from J, with 13 bases in between. This CDR3 region has 15 residues. The CDR3 DNA is TGCGCCAGCAGTGAGTTTACAGGGTCGGGCAATGAGCAGTTCTTC. As protein: CASSEFTGSGNEQFF.

The chain is built from TRBV5-1 and TRBJ1-2; possible D gene TRBD1, 5 bases. Germline loops: CDR1 SGHRS, CDR2 YFSETQ. The V and J ends lost 4 bases and 4 bases respectively, with 14 bases between them. The CDR3 contains 14 residues. The CDR3 sequence: CASSVITGPYGYTF. Here the CDR3 DNA reads TGCGCCAGCAGCGTTATTACGGGGCCCTATGGCTACACCTTC.

This chain uses TRBV6-1 with TRBJ1-5, with D unresolved. The CDR3 is 14 residues long. V was clipped by 2 bases and J by 2 bases, with 7 bases between them. Germline CDR1 and CDR2: MNHNS and SASEGT. The CDR3 DNA is TGTGCCAGCAGTGAACAGATGCGCAATCAGCCCCAGCATTTT. Protein: CASSEQMRNQPQHF.

The chain joins TRBV27 to TRBJ1-6; possible D gene TRBD1, 6 bases. V lost 3 bases, J lost 5 bases, and 8 bases lay in between. Germline CDR1 is MNHEY and CDR2 is SMNVEV (reference sequence). CDR3 length: 14 residues. The CDR3 nucleotides read TGTGCCAGCAGTTTGGGGGGGCATAATTCACCCCTCCACTTT. Its translation: CASSLGGHNSPLHF.

This chain joins TRBV7-3 and TRBJ2-2; 8 bases align to TRBD2. V gave up 4 bases and J gave up 3 bases; unmatched junction bases: 4. The CDR3 has 15 amino acids. Germline values: CDR1 SGHTA, CDR2 FQGTGA. The CDR3 region is CASSSRGADTGELFF. CDR3 bases: TGTGCCAGCAGCTCGCGGGGGGCCGACACCGGGGAGCTGTTTTTT.

In its sample, this clone ranks as medium-sized. The chain is built from TRBV27 and TRBJ2-1; D call uncertain. Trimming removed 4 bases from V and 8 bases from J, with 15 bases in between. The germline V gene has CDR1 MNHEY and CDR2 SMNVEV (reference sequence). This CDR3 has 14 amino acids. The CDR3 region has the DNA TGTGCCAGCAGTTGGAGCGCCTTGTGGGATGAGCAGTTCTTC. It is translated as CASSWSALWDEQFF.

The chain has TRBV10-2 and TRBJ2-7; 11 bases map to TRBD1. The CDR3 covers 15 residues. Per the germline V gene, CDR1 is WSHSY and CDR2 is SAAADI. The J segment lost 3 bases and the V segment lost 6 bases, leaving 7 bases of the junction unmatched. CDR3 nucleotides: TGCGCCAGCAGACAGGGGACAGGGGGTAACTACGAGCAGTACTTC. Protein: CASRQGTGGNYEQYF.

This clone turned up a few times. This chain links TRBV27 with TRBJ2-1; TRBD2 aligns across 7 bases. The CDR3 extends over 14 amino acids. The V gene end was trimmed by 5 bases and the J gene end by 6 bases; junction bases not matched to a gene: 7. CDR1 is MNHEY and CDR2 is SMNVEV in the germline V gene (reference sequence). As DNA, the CDR3 is TGTGCCAGCAGTCCAGGACTAGTCCGCAATGAGCAGTTCTTC. This codes for CASSPGLVRNEQFF.